This T cell receptor (beta chain) comes out of a study of T cells in Graves' hyperthyroidism and ophthalmopathy. In germline, CDR1 is SGHRS, CDR2 YFSETQ. CDR3 size: 14 residues. Comments on this clonotype: A much larger clone lies one base from this, so it may be a read error.

Amplified TCR beta CDR3 regions came from RNA transcripts. RT-PCR in the first round (using the HTBI primer set) targeted the TCR CDR3. Each CDR3 protein gets one entry after TCRdb re-called the multiplex PCR reads with MiXCR. The sample consists of a few hundred thousand distinct CDR3 sequences, about 14% of them appearing once. V and J are TRBV5-1 and TRBJ2-1, with D possibly TRBD2 on 6 matching bases. The sequence came from a middle-aged woman with Graves' hyperthyroidism that later progressed to Graves' ophthalmopathy. Sequenced: blood. The DNA for the CDR3 is TGCGCCAGGAGCTTGCCTAGCGTATACAATGAGCAGTTCTTC. This sequence encodes CARSLPSVYNEQFF.